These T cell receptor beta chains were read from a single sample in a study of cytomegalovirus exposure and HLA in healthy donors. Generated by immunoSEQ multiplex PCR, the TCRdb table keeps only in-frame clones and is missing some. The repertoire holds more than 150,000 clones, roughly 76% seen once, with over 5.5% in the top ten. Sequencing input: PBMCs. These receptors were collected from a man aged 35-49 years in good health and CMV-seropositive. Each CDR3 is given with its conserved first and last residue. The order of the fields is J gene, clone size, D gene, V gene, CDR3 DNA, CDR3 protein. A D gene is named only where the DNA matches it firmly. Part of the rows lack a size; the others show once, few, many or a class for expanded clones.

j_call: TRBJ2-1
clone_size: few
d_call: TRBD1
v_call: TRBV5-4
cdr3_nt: TGTGCCAGCAGCCCAGGGGGCGGAATCTACAATGAGCAGTTCTTC
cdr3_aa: CASSPGGGIYNEQFF

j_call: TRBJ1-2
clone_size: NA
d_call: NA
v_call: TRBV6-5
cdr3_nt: TGTGCCAGCAGTTACTCGCGGTCCTATGGCTACACCTTC
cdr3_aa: CASSYSRSYGYTF

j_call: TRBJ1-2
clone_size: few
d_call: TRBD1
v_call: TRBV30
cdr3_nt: TGTGCCTGGAGTGGCGGACAGGGATATGGCTACACCTTC
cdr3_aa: CAWSGGQGYGYTF

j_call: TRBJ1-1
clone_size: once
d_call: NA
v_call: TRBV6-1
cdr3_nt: TGTGCCAGTTGTTACCTTGGGCACACTGAAGCTTTCTTT
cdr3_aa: CASCYLGHTEAFF

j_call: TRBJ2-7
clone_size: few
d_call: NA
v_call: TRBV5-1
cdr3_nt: TGCGCCAGCAGCTTGGCCACGAGGGGGGGTCGAGCCTACGAGCAGTACTTC
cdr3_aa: CASSLATRGGRAYEQYF

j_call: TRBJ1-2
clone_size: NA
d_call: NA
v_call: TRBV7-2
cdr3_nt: TGTGCCAGCAGCTTATATTCAGGGTTGGATGGCTACACCTTC
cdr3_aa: CASSLYSGLDGYTF

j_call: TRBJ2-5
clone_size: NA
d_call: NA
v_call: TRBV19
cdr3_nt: TGTGCCAGCTCGGAACACCGAGGGCAAGAGACCCAGTACTTC
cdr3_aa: CASSEHRGQETQYF

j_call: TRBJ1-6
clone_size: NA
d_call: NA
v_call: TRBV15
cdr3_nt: TGTGCCACCAGCAGAGATCGGGGGGTGGGGTCACCCCTCCACTTT
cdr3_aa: CATSRDRGVGSPLHF

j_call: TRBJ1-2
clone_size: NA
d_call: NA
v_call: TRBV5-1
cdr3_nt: TGCGCCAGCAGCCGGGACACGGAGTATGGCTACACCTTC
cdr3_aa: CASSRDTEYGYTF

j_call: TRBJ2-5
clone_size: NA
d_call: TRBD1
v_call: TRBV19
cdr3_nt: TGTGCCAGTAGTAAGGGCAGGGGGCCGGAGACCCAGTACTTC
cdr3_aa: CASSKGRGPETQYF

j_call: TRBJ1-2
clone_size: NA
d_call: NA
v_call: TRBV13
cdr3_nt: TGTGCCAGCTCGGCCACAGGTCGCATCGGCTACACCTTC
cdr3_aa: CASSATGRIGYTF